A single TCR beta chain is shown here with its context. The data were obtained in a study of blood T cell repertoires in COVID-19. Repertoires were generated with immunoSEQ multiplex PCR, while TCRdb's copy carries only in-frame clones and drops some. The table lists some 250,000 clones, approximately 86% of them singletons. The CDR3 totals 16 residues. The V gene end was trimmed by 3 bases and the J gene end by 2 bases; junction bases not matched to a gene: 6. Germline CDR1 SEHNR, CDR2 FQNEAQ (reference sequence). The sequence came from a woman between 25 and 40 years old who had recovered from COVID-19. Sequencing input: peripheral blood. The chain is built from TRBV7-9 and TRBJ2-5; 10 positions agree with TRBD2. Written as DNA, the CDR3 is TGTGCCAGCAGCTTTGGTTTAGCGGGGGGACAAGAGACCCAGTACTTC. It yields the protein CASSFGLAGGQETQYF.